A single T cell receptor (beta chain) is shown here with its context. The antigen is undetermined. The entry originates in a study of cytomegalovirus exposure and HLA in healthy donors. As for the study in general: The approximately 120 validation repertoires used the same platform as the roughly 700 first-cohort repertoires (as reported by a later analysis).

Study-wide points: Associated with cytomegalovirus, according to the listing, were 150 to 200 TCR beta chains.

Assay used: immunoSEQ multiplex PCR; TCRdb lists only in-frame clones, some missing. The top ten clones hold approximately 20% of a sample with some 150,000 clones, 65% to 90% of them seen once. Germline-derived CDR1 and CDR2 are SGHDT and YYEEEE. V shed 4 bases, J shed 0 bases, and the junction held 6 bases outside the gene matches. The CDR3 is 15 amino acids. Sequences were obtained from PBMCs. This clonotype was obtained from a man between 18 and 29 years old in good health and CMV-seropositive. This chain joins TRBV5-6 and TRBJ2-7, with TRBD2 matching 8 bases. The CDR3 spells CASSPQAGASYEQYF. The CDR3 DNA reads as TGTGCCAGCAGCCCCCAAGCGGGGGCCTCCTACGAGCAGTACTTC.